This TCR beta chain was identified during a study of tumor-infiltrating lymphocytes in primary liver carcinoma. For each extraction, RNA and DNA were obtained together from approximately 20-30 mg of unsorted bulk tissue. A primer in the constant region served to generate TCR beta cDNA from 450 to 650 ng of total RNA. TCR beta libraries came from three nested multiplex PCR rounds using slightly modified ARM-PCR. The first two PCR rounds used TRBV1-TRBV30 primers with a Cbeta primer, 9 to 11 cycles each. TCRdb independently ran MiXCR on the multiplex PCR reads; one entry per CDR3 protein. The sample includes roughly 91,000 distinct CDR3 sequences, roughly 69% of them seen just once. V trimming: 3 bases; J trimming: 2 bases; junction bases outside the gene matches: 5. CDR3 length: 16 residues. The V gene's germline CDR1 is LNHNV and CDR2 YYDKDF (reference sequence).

The clonotype comes from a woman in her fifties or sixties with primary liver carcinoma and hepatitis B virus infection. The chain couples TRBV15 to TRBJ2-1, with 9 bases that match TRBD2. Sequenced input: liver tumor tissue from sampling region 5. Sample subset: tumor region T5, tumor centre. The CDR3 is CATSSEGLAPYNEQFF. Written as DNA, the CDR3 is TGTGCCACCAGCAGTGAGGGACTAGCACCCTACAATGAGCAGTTCTTC.